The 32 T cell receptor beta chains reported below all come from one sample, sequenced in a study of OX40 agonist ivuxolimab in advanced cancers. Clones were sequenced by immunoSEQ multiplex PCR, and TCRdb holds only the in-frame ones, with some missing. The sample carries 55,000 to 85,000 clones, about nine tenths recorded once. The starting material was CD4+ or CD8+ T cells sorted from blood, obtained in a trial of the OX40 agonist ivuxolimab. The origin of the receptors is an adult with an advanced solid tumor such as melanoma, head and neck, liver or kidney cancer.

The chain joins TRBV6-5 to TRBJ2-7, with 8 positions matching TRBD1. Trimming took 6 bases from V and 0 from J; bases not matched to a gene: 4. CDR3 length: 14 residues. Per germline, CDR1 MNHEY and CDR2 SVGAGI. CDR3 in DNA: TGTGCCAGCAGCTTGGACAGGGACTCCTACGAGCAGTACTTC. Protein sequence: CASSLDRDSYEQYF.

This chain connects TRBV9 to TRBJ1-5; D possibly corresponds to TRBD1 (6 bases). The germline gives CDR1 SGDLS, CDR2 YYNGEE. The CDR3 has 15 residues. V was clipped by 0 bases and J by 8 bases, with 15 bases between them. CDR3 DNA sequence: TGTGCCAGCAGCGTAGCGGGGGGCTCTGCGGAGCCCCAGCATTTT. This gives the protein CASSVAGGSAEPQHF.

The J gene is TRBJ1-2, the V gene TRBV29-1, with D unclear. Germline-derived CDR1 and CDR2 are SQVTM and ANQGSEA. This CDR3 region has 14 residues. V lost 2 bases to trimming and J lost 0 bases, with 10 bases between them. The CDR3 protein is CSVESDTSNYGYTF. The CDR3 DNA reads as TGCAGCGTTGAAAGTGACACCTCTAACTATGGCTACACCTTC.

This CDR3 reads CASSVEGGGVTEAFF. The CDR3 DNA is TGTGCCAGCAGCGTAGAAGGGGGAGGGGTCACTGAAGCTTTCTTT. The V call is TRBV9, the J call TRBJ1-1, with D tentatively TRBD1 (6 bases). Germline V gene lookup returns CDR1 SGDLS and CDR2 YYNGEE. Trimming took 0 bases from V and 4 from J, leaving 13 bases between them. The CDR3 is 15 residues long.

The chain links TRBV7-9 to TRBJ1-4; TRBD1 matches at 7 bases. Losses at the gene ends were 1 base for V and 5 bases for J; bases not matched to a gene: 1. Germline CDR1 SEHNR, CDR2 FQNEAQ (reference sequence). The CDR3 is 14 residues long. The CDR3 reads CASSLGQGNEKLFF. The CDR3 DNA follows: TGTGCCAGCAGCTTAGGACAGGGAAATGAAAAACTGTTTTTT. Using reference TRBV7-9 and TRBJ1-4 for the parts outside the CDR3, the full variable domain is DTGVSQNPRHKITKRGQNVTFRCDPISEHNRLYWYRQTLGQGPEFLTYFQNEAQLEKSRLLSDRFSAERPKGSFSTLEIQRTEQGDSAMYLCASSLGQGNEKLFFGSGTQLSVL.

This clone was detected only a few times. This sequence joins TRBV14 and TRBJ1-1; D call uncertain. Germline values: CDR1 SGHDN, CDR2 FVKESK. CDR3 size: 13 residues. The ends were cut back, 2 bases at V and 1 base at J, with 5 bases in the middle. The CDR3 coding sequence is TGTGCCAGCAGCCAACACCAGAACACTGAAGCTTTCTTT. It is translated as CASSQHQNTEAFF. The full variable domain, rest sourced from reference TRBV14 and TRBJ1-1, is EAGVTQFPSHSVIEKGQTVTLRCDPISGHDNLYWYRRVMGKEIKFLLHFVKESKQDESGMPNNRFLAERTGGTYSTLKVQPAELEDSGVYFCASSQHQNTEAFFGQGTRLTVV.

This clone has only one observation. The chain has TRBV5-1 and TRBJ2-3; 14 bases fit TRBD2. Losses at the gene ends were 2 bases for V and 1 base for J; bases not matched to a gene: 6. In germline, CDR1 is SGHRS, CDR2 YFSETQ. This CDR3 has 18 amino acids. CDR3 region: CASSFGTSGGAGTDTQYF. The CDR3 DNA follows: TGCGCCAGCAGCTTCGGGACTAGCGGGGGCGCGGGCACAGATACGCAGTATTTT. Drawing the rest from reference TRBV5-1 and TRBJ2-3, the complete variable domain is KAGVTQTPRYLIKTRGQQVTLSCSPISGHRSVSWYQQTPGQGLQFLFEYFSETQRNKGNFPGRFSGRQFSNSRSEMNVSTLELGDSALYLCASSFGTSGGAGTDTQYFGPGTRLTVL.

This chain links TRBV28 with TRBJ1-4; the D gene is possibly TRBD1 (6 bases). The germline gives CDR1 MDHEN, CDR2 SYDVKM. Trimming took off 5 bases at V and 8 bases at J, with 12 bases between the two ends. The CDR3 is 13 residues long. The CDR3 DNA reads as TGTGCCAGCAGTACAGGGACGGGCGAAAAACTGTTTTTT. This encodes CASSTGTGEKLFF.

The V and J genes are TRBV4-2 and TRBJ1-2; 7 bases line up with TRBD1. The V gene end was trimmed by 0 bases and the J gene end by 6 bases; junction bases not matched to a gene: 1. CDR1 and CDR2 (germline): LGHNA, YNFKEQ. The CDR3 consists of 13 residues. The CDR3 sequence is CASSQDDRDGYTF. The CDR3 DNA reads TGTGCCAGCAGCCAAGACGACAGGGATGGCTACACCTTC.

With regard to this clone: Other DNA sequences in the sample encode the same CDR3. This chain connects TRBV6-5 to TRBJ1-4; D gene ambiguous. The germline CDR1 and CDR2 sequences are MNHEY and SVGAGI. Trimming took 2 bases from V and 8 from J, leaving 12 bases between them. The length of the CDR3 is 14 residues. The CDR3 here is CASSYGGAGEKLFF. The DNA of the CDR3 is TGTGCCAGCAGTTACGGTGGAGCGGGCGAAAAACTGTTTTTT.

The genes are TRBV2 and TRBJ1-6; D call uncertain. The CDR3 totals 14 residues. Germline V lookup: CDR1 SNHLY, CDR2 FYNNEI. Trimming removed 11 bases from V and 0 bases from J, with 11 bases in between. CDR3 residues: CAGHRDSYNSPLHF. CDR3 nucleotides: TGTGCCGGTCACCGGGACTCCTATAATTCACCCCTCCACTTT. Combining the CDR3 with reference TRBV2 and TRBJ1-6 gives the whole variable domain EPEVTQTPSHQVTQMGQEVILRCVPISNHLYFYWYRQILGQKVEFLVSFYNNEISEKSEIFDDQFSVERPDGSNFTLKIRSTKLEDSAMYFCAGHRDSYNSPLHFGNGTRLTVT.

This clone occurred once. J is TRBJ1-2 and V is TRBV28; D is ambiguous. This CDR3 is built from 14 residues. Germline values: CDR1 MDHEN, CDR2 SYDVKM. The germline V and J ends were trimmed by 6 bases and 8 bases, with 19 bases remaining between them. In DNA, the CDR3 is TGTGCCAGCAGAGCGAGGCGTTGGAGCGAAGGCTACACCTTC. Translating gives CASRARRWSEGYTF.

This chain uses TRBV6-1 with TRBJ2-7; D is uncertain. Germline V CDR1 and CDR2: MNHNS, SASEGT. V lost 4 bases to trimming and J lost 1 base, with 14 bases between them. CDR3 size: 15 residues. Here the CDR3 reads CASSGSLLPSYEQYF. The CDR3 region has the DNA TGTGCCAGCAGTGGCAGTCTCCTCCCTTCCTACGAGCAGTACTTC.

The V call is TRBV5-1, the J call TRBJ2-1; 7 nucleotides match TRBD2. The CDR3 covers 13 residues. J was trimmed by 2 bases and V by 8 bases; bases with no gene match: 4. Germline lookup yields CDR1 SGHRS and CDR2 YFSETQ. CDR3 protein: CASGAGTYNEQFF. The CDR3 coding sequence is TGCGCCAGTGGAGCGGGGACCTACAATGAGCAGTTCTTC. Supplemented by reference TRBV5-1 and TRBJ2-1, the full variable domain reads KAGVTQTPRYLIKTRGQQVTLSCSPISGHRSVSWYQQTPGQGLQFLFEYFSETQRNKGNFPGRFSGRQFSNSRSEMNVSTLELGDSALYLCASGAGTYNEQFFGPGTRLTVL.

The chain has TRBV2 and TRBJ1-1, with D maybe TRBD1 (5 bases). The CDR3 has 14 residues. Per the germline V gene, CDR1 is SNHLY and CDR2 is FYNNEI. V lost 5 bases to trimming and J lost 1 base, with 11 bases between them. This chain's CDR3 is CASSPGFANTEAFF. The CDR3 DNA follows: TGTGCCAGCAGTCCAGGGTTTGCGAACACTGAAGCTTTCTTT.

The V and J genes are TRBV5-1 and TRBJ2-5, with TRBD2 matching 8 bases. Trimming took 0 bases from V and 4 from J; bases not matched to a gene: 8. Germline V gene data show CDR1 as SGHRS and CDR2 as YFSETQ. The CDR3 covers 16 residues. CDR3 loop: CASSLAPGGAVETQYF. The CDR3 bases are TGCGCCAGCAGCTTGGCCCCCGGGGGGGCCGTAGAGACCCAGTACTTC.

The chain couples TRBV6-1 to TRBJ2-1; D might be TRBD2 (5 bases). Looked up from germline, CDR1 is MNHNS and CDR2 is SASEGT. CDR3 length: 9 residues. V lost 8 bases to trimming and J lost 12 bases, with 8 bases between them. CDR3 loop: CASGLMQFF. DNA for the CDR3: TGTGCCAGCGGACTCATGCAGTTCTTC.

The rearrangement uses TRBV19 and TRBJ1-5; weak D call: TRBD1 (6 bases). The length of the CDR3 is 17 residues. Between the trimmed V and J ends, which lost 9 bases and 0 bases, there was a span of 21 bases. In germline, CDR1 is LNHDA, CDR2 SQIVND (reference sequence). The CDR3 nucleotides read TGTGCCAGCACGGGGGACATCCGACTTTATAGCAATCAGCCCCAGCATTTT. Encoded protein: CASTGDIRLYSNQPQHF.

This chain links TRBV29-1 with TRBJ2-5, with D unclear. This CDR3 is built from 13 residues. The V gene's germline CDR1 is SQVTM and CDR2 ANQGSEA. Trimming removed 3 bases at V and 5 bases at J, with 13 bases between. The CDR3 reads CSVDSDDGETQYF. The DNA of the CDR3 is TGCAGCGTTGACTCCGACGACGGCGAGACCCAGTACTTC.

In DNA form, the CDR3 reads TGCGCCAGCAGCTTGGAATGGGGAACATCACCCCTCCACTTT. Translation: CASSLEWGTSPLHF. J is TRBJ1-6 and V is TRBV5-1; D call uncertain. V lost 0 bases and J lost 10, with 11 bases in between. CDR1 and CDR2 (germline): SGHRS, YFSETQ. This CDR3 contains 14 residues.

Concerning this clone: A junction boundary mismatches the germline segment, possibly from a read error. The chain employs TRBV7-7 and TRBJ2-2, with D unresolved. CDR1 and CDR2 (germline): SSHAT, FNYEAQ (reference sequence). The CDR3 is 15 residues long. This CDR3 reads CASSLVPGHTGELFF. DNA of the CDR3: TGTGCTAGCAGCTTAGTTCCAGGACACACCGGGGAGCTGTTTTTT.

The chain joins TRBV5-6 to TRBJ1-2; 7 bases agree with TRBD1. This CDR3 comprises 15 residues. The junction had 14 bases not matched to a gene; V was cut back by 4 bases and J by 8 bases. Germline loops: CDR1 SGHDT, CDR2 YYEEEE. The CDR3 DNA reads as TGTGCCAGCAGCCCCTACTTTTCCGGGACAGCCGGCTACACCTTC. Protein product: CASSPYFSGTAGYTF.

CDR3 amino acids: CASSRTLQGGDEQFF. The CDR3 nucleotides read TGTGCCAGCAGCCGTACGCTACAGGGAGGGGATGAGCAGTTCTTC. The chain is built from TRBV7-3 and TRBJ2-1, with D possibly TRBD2 on 7 matching bases. Trimming took off 5 bases at V and 8 bases at J, with 19 bases between the two ends. The CDR3 spans 15 residues. CDR1 is SGHTA and CDR2 is FQGTGA in the germline V gene.

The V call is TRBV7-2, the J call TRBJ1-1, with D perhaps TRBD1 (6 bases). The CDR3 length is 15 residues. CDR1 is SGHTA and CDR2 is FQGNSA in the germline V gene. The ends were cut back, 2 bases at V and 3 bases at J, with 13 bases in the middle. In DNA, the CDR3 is TGTGCCAGCAGCTTAAATACAGGGTTTGACACTGAAGCTTTCTTT. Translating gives CASSLNTGFDTEAFF.

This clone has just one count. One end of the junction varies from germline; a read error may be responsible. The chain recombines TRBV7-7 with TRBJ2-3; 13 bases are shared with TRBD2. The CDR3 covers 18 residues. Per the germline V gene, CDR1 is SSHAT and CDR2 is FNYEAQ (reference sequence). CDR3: CASSLGTSGAVSTDTQYF. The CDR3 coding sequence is TGTGCTAGCAGCTTAGGGACTAGCGGGGCCGTTAGCACAGATACGCAGTATTTT.

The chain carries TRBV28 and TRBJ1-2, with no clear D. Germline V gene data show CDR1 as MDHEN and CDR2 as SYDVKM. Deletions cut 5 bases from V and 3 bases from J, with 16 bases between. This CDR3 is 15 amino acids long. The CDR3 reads CASSRLRVSDYGYTF. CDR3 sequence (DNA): TGTGCCAGCAGTCGATTGAGGGTATCGGACTATGGCTACACCTTC.

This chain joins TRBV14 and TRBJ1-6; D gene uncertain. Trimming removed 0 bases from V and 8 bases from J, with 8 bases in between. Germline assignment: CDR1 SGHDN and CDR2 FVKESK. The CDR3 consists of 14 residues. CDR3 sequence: CASSQDLGYSPLHF. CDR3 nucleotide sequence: TGTGCCAGCAGCCAAGATCTTGGTTATTCACCCCTCCACTTT.

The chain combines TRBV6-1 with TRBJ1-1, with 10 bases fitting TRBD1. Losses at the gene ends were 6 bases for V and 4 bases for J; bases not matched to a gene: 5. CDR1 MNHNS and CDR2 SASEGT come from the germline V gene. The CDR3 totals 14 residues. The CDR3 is CASRPRQGATEAFF. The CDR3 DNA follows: TGTGCCAGCAGGCCCCGACAGGGGGCCACTGAAGCTTTCTTT.

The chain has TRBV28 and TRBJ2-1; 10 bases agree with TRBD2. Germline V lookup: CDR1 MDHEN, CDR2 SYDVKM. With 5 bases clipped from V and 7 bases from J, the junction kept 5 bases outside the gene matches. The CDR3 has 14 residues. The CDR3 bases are TGTGCCAGCAGTGTTAGCGGGGGGACAAATGAGCAGTTCTTC. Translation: CASSVSGGTNEQFF.

The CDR3: CASSLAGDTDTQYF. CDR3 bases: TGCGCCAGCAGCTTGGCGGGAGACACAGATACGCAGTATTTT. The chain is built from TRBV5-1 and TRBJ2-3; perhaps TRBD2 as D (6 bases). With 0 bases removed from V and 2 bases from J, the gap between germline ends came to 7 bases. The CDR3 covers 14 residues. From germline, CDR1 is SGHRS and CDR2 YFSETQ.

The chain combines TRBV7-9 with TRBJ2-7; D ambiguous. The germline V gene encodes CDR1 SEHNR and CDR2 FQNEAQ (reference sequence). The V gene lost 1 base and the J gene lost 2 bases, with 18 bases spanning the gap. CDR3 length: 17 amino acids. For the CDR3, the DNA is TGTGCCAGCAGCTTAGAGGTGGCCGGCGGCTGGCCCTACGAGCAGTACTTC. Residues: CASSLEVAGGWPYEQYF.

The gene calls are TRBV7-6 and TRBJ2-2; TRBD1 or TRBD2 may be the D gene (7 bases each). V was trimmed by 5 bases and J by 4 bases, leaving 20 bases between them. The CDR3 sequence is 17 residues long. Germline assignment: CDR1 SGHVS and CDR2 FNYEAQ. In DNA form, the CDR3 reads TGTGCCAGCAGCCCCAGGGGGGAGGGTTCCAGCACCGGGGAGCTGTTTTTT. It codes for CASSPRGEGSSTGELFF. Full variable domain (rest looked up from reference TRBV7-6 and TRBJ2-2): GAGVSQSPRYKVTKRGQDVALRCDPISGHVSLYWYRQALGQGPEFLTYFNYEAQQDKSGLPNDRFSAERPEGSISTLTIQRTEQRDSAMYRCASSPRGEGSSTGELFFGEGSRLTVL.